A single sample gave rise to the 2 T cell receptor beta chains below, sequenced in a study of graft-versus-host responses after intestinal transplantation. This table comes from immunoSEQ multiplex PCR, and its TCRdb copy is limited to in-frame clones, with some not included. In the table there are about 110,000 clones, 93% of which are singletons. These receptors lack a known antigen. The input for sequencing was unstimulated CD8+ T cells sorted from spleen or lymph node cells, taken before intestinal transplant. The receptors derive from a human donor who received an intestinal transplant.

The CDR3 DNA sequence: TGTGCCAGCAGCCTTCAAACATCAGGTCCAGCCGGGGAGCTGTTTTTT. Its translation is CASSLQTSGPAGELFF. The J gene is TRBJ2-2, the V gene TRBV5-6; D is unclear. Germline lookup yields CDR1 SGHDT and CDR2 YYEEEE. Trimming removed 4 bases from V and 6 bases from J, with 19 bases in between. The CDR3 runs 16 residues.

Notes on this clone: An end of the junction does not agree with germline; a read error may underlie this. CDR3 coding DNA: TGTGCCTGGAACAGTAACAATGGGCCGGCGCTTTTT. This codes for CAWNSNNGPALF. This chain uses TRBV30 with TRBJ1-4; unclear D gene. The CDR3 has 12 residues. Per the germline V gene, CDR1 is GTSNPN and CDR2 is SVGIG (reference sequence).